The 17 T cell receptor beta chains reported below all come from one sample, sequenced in a study of blood T cell repertoires in COVID-19. Profiled with immunoSEQ multiplex PCR; TCRdb holds only in-frame clones, not every one. The data show over 75,000 clones, about 88% seen once. Input material: peripheral blood. All receptors derive from a woman older than 75 with acute or convalescent COVID-19.

CDR3 nucleotides: TGTGCCAGCAGCGGACTAGCGGGCACGAATGAGCAGTTCTTC. Its translation is CASSGLAGTNEQFF. The chain couples TRBV28 to TRBJ2-1, with TRBD2 matching over 11 bases. V dropped 6 bases and J dropped 7; count of bases not matched to a gene: 5. Germline V gives CDR1 MDHEN, CDR2 SYDVKM. The CDR3 consists of 14 residues.

V gene TRBV5-1 combines with J gene TRBJ1-4; 10 bases align to TRBD1. V shed 3 bases and J 8 bases; nucleotides not matched to a gene: 4. CDR1 is SGHRS, CDR2 YFSETQ, per germline. The CDR3 is made up of 14 amino acids. The CDR3 loop is CASSSGTGAEKLFF. The CDR3 DNA reads as TGCGCCAGCAGCTCGGGGACAGGGGCGGAAAAACTGTTTTTT.

V usage is TRBV5-1 and J usage is TRBJ1-4, with TRBD1 matching 9 bases. The junction had 6 bases not matched to a gene; V was cut back by 4 bases and J by 8 bases. This CDR3 contains 14 residues. Looked up from germline, CDR1 is SGHRS and CDR2 is YFSETQ. The CDR3 loop reads CASSPGQGLEKLFF. The DNA of the CDR3 is TGCGCCAGCAGCCCGGGACAGGGTTTGGAAAAACTGTTTTTT.

The V call is TRBV9, the J call TRBJ2-7; 9 bases fit TRBD2. The CDR3 totals 14 residues. V shed 3 bases, J shed 2 bases, and the junction held 3 bases outside the gene matches. The germline V gene has CDR1 SGDLS and CDR2 YYNGEE. CDR3 sequence (DNA): TGTGCCAGCAGCGCTAGCGGGGCCGCCTACGAGCAGTACTTC. This sequence encodes CASSASGAAYEQYF.

This chain connects TRBV7-9 to TRBJ2-7; 9 nucleotides line up with TRBD1. The CDR3 has 16 amino acids. The germline gives CDR1 SEHNR, CDR2 FQNEAQ (reference sequence). V lost 5 bases and J lost 0; bases outside the gene matches: 8. The CDR3 DNA sequence: TGTGCCAGCAGCCCTGGGACAGGGTCGAGCTCCTACGAGCAGTACTTC. The encoded protein is CASSPGTGSSSYEQYF.

The chain carries TRBV5-1 and TRBJ1-1; 7 bases align to TRBD1. Germline trimming cut 5 bases from V and 7 bases from J; bases unmatched to any gene: 14. Germline assignment: CDR1 SGHRS and CDR2 YFSETQ. CDR3 length equals 15 residues. The CDR3 DNA reads TGCGCCAGCAGTCGAGGACAGGCGGGACGCAGTGAAGCTTTCTTT. Its translation is CASSRGQAGRSEAFF.

This chain connects TRBV20-1 to TRBJ1-5; D uncertain. V lost 3 bases, J lost 6 bases, and 12 bases lay in between. The CDR3 has 13 amino acids. Germline CDR1 is DFQATT and CDR2 is SNEGSKA (reference sequence). The CDR3 loop is CSASETGIQPQHF. The DNA for the CDR3 is TGCAGTGCTAGTGAGACCGGGATTCAGCCCCAGCATTTT.

This rearrangement joins TRBV7-3 to TRBJ2-5, with 9 bases fitting TRBD1. With V trimmed by 5 bases and J by 5 bases, 9 bases remained unmatched. Germline CDR1 reads SGHTA; CDR2 reads FQGTGA. The CDR3 covers 15 residues. CDR3 in amino acids: CASSKSGQGGETQYF. The CDR3 region has the DNA TGTGCCAGCAGCAAGTCGGGACAGGGTGGGGAGACCCAGTACTTC. The complete variable domain, with remaining parts taken from reference TRBV7-3 and TRBJ2-5, reads GAGVSQTPSNKVTEKGKYVELRCDPISGHTALYWYRQSLGQGPEFLIYFQGTGAADDSGLPNDRFFAVRPEGSVSTLKIQRTERGDSAVYLCASSKSGQGGETQYFGPGTRLLVL.

The J gene is TRBJ2-7, the V gene TRBV12-5; 8 positions match TRBD2. The germline V gene has CDR1 LGHNT and CDR2 FRNRAP. The CDR3 runs to 15 residues. After removal of 2 bases from V and 3 bases from J, the junction contained 6 bases not matched to a gene. CDR3 sequence: CASGLSGLAGYEQYF. In DNA form, the CDR3 reads TGTGCTAGTGGTTTGTCCGGACTAGCTGGCTACGAGCAGTACTTC. Together with reference TRBV12-5 and TRBJ2-7, the CDR3 gives the full variable domain: DARVTQTPRHKVTEMGQEVTMRCQPILGHNTVFWYRQTMMQGLELLAYFRNRAPLDDSGMPKDRFSAEMPDATLATLKIQPSEPRDSAVYFCASGLSGLAGYEQYFGPGTRLTVT.

V is TRBV4-2 and J is TRBJ2-1; 11 bases fit TRBD1. Per germline, CDR1 LGHNA and CDR2 YNFKEQ. The CDR3 consists of 17 residues. Trimming at V came to 4 bases and at J to 8 bases, leaving 13 bases not matched to a gene. The CDR3 sequence: CASSLNPRTGGTDEQFF. The DNA of the CDR3 is TGTGCCAGCAGCCTCAACCCCAGGACAGGGGGCACCGATGAGCAGTTCTTC.

The chain couples TRBV7-8 to TRBJ2-7, with 10 bases matching TRBD1. The CDR3 totals 15 residues. With 4 bases clipped from V and 5 bases from J, the junction kept 8 bases outside the gene matches. The germline gives CDR1 SGHVS, CDR2 FQNEAQ. The CDR3 loop is CASSSTGTGVHEQYF. CDR3 nucleotide sequence: TGTGCCAGCAGCTCGACCGGGACAGGGGTCCACGAGCAGTACTTC.

This chain uses TRBV15 with TRBJ1-5, with a possible D match to TRBD1 (6 bases). The CDR3 is 14 amino acids. The V and J ends lost 3 bases and 5 bases respectively, with 11 bases between them. Germline V gives CDR1 LNHNV, CDR2 YYDKDF (reference sequence). The CDR3 DNA sequence: TGTGCCACCAGCAGGGGAGGGGGTTATCAGCCCCAGCATTTT. This translates into CATSRGGGYQPQHF.

This sequence joins TRBV28 and TRBJ1-5, with TRBD1 matching over 10 bases. Germline V CDR1 and CDR2: MDHEN, SYDVKM. The CDR3 loop spans 15 amino acids. Trimming removed 5 bases from V and 3 bases from J; junction bases left unmatched: 4. The CDR3 spells CASSIDRGLNQPQHF. The CDR3 DNA is TGTGCCAGCAGTATTGACAGGGGGCTCAATCAGCCCCAGCATTTT.

The sample holds one count of this clone. This rearrangement joins TRBV4-2 to TRBJ2-7, with 16 bases that match TRBD2. V lost 3 bases, J lost 1 base, and 6 bases stayed unmatched. Looked up from germline, CDR1 is LGHNA and CDR2 is YNFKEQ. The CDR3 has 18 residues. In nucleotides, the CDR3 is TGTGCCAGCAGCCAGACGGGACTAGCGGGAGGGTTTTCCTACGAGCAGTACTTC. It codes for CASSQTGLAGGFSYEQYF.

The gene calls are TRBV12-3 or TRBV12-4 and TRBJ1-5; D is undetermined. V was shortened by 3 bases and J by 7 bases, with 10 bases between the two germline ends. This CDR3 is 13 amino acids long. The CDR3 DNA is TGTGCCAGCAGTTTTAGCCCGGGGCAGCCCCAGCATTTT. Protein product: CASSFSPGQPQHF.

The CDR3 DNA sequence: TGTGCCAGCAGCTTAGTCGACAGGGGAGTCTACGAGCAGTACTTC. It is translated as CASSLVDRGVYEQYF. The chain carries TRBV7-9 and TRBJ2-7; 8 bases line up with TRBD1. The CDR3 contains 15 residues. V gave up 1 base and J gave up 3 bases; unmatched junction bases: 5. CDR1 is SEHNR and CDR2 is FQNEAQ in the germline V gene (reference sequence). Filled out from reference TRBV7-9 and TRBJ2-7, the complete variable domain reads DTGVSQNPRHKITKRGQNVTFRCDPISEHNRLYWYRQTLGQGPEFLTYFQNEAQLEKSRLLSDRFSAERPKGSFSTLEIQRTEQGDSAMYLCASSLVDRGVYEQYFGPGTRLTVT.

The chain employs TRBV5-6 and TRBJ1-2; D may be TRBD1 (6 bases). CDR1 SGHDT and CDR2 YYEEEE come from the germline V gene. CDR3 length equals 15 residues. V was cut by 0 bases and J by 1 base, with 10 bases left in between. In DNA, the CDR3 is TGTGCCAGCAGCTTGGGGCAGGGGAGTAACTATGGCTACACCTTC. Translating gives CASSLGQGSNYGYTF.